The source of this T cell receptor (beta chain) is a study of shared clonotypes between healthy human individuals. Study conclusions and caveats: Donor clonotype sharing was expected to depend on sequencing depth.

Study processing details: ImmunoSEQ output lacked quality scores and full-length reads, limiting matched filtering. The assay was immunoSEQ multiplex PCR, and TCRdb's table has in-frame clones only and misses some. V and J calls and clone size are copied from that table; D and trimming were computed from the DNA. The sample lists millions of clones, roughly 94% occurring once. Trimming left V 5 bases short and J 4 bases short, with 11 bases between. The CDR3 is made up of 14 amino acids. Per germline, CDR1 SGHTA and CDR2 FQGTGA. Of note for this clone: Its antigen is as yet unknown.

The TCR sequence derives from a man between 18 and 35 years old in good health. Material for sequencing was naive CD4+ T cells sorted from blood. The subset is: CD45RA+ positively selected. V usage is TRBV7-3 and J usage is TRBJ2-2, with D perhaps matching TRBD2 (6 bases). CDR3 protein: CASSRSGSTGELFF. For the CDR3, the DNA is TGTGCCAGCAGCCGCTCCGGGAGCACCGGGGAGCTGTTTTTT.